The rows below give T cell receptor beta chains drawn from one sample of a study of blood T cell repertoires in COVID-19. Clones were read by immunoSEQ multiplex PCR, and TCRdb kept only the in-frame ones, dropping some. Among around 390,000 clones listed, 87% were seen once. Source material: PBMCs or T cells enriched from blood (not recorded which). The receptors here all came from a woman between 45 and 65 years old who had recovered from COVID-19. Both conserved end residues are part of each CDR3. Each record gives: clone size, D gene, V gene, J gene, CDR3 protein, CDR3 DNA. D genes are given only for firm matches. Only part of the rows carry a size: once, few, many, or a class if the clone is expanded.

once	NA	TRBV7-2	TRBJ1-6	CASSPWQGNISPLHF	TGTGCCAGCAGCCCCTGGCAGGGGAACATTTCACCCCTCCACTTT
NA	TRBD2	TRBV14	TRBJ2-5	CASSQEVTSGAQYF	TGTGCCAGCAGCCAAGAGGTGACTAGCGGGGCCCAGTACTTC
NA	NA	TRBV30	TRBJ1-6	CAWSVVRGPYNSPLHF	TGTGCCTGGAGTGTAGTCAGAGGCCCCTATAATTCACCCCTCCACTTT
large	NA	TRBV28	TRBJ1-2	CASTIRGADGYTF	TGTGCCAGCACTATTCGGGGGGCTGATGGCTACACCTTC
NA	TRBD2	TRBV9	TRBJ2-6	CASSARLAGAGANVLTF	TGTGCCAGCAGCGCTAGACTAGCGGGGGCTGGGGCCAACGTCCTGACTTTC
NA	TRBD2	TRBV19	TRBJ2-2	CASKRLAGGSVPGELFF	TGTGCCAGTAAGCGACTAGCGGGGGGGTCTGTTCCCGGGGAGCTGTTTTTT
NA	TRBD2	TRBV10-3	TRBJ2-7	CAISDSISGGTYEQYF	TGTGCCATCAGTGATTCCATTAGCGGGGGAACCTACGAGCAGTACTTC
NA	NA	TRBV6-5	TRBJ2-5	CASSAYGGLGETQYF	TGTGCCAGCAGCGCGTACGGGGGTTTAGGGGAGACCCAGTACTTC
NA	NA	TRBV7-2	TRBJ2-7	CASSLGGNSNYEQYF	TGTGCCAGCAGCTTAGGGGGCAATAGCAACTACGAGCAGTACTTC
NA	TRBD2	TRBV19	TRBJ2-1	CASSIVAGGPSSYNEQFF	TGTGCCAGTAGTATAGTAGCGGGGGGACCGAGCTCCTACAATGAGCAGTTCTTC
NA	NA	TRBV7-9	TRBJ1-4	CASSLGGLFNEKLFF	TGTGCCAGCAGCCTAGGGGGACTTTTTAATGAAAAACTGTTTTTT
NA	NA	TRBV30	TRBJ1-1	CASETWSTEAFF	TGTGCCTCGGAGACCTGGAGCACTGAAGCTTTCTTT
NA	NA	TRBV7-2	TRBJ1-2	CASSLSRGAGVNYGYTF	TGTGCCAGCAGCTTATCCAGGGGCGCGGGAGTCAACTATGGCTACACCTTC
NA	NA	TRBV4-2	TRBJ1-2	CASSQEAGGYTF	TGTGCCAGCAGCCAGGAGGCGGGGGGCTACACCTTC
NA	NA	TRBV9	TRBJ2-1	CASSVLEANEQFF	TGTGCCAGCAGCGTACTGGAGGCGAATGAGCAGTTCTTC
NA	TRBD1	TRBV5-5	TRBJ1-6	CASSMTGTANNSPLHF	TGTGCCAGCAGCATGACCGGGACAGCTAATAATTCACCCCTCCACTTT
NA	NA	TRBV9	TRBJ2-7	CASSVLWGGTEQYF	TGTGCCAGCAGCGTCTTGTGGGGGGGCACCGAGCAGTACTTC
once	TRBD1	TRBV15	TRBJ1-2	CATSRGGQSYGYTF	TGTGCCACCAGCAGAGGGGGACAGAGCTATGGCTACACCTTC
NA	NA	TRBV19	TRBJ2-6	CASSFRVVSGANVLTF	TGTGCCAGTAGTTTCCGGGTAGTCTCTGGGGCCAACGTCCTGACTTTC
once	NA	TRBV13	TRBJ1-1	CASSLRPTVIERATEAFF	TGTGCCAGCAGCCTCCGACCGACGGTTATTGAGAGGGCGACTGAAGCTTTCTTT
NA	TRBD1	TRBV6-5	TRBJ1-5	CASRAGTGGQPQHF	TGTGCCAGCAGGGCCGGGACAGGGGGTCAGCCCCAGCATTTT
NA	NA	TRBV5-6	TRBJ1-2	CASSPPSGSRVYGYTF	TGTGCCAGCAGCCCACCGTCGGGGTCGCGCGTCTATGGCTACACCTTC
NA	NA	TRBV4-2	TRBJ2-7	CASSRNPLRGEQYF	TGTGCCAGCAGCCGGAACCCCTTAAGGGGCGAGCAGTACTTC
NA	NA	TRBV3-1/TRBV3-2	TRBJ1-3	CASTPWEGGTIYF	TGTGCCAGCACCCCATGGGAGGGCGGCACCATATATTTT
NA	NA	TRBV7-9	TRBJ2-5	CASSLEGWTQYF	TGTGCCAGCAGCTTAGAGGGGTGGACCCAGTACTTC
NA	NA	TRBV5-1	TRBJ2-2	CASSLTGSDTGELFF	TGCGCCAGCAGCTTGACAGGGTCTGATACCGGGGAGCTGTTTTTT
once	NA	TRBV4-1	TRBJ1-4	CASSRSGLATNEKLFF	TGCGCCAGCAGCCGGTCGGGGTTGGCAACTAATGAAAAACTGTTTTTT
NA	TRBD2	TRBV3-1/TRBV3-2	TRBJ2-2	CASSQDPTSGVPQNTGELFF	TGTGCCAGCAGCCAAGATCCGACTAGCGGGGTCCCACAGAACACCGGGGAGCTGTTTTTT
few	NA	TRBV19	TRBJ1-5	CASRSIGSNQPQHF	TGTGCCAGCAGGTCGATAGGTAGCAATCAGCCCCAGCATTTT
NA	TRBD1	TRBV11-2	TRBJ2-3	CASRPTGGTDTQYF	TGTGCCAGCAGACCTACAGGGGGCACAGATACGCAGTATTTT
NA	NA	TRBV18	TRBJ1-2	CASSPFAGDGYTF	TGTGCCAGCTCACCATTCGCAGGGGATGGCTACACCTTC
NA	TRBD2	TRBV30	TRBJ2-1	CAWRERGGRHEQFF	TGTGCCTGGAGGGAGCGGGGGGGCAGGCATGAGCAGTTCTTC
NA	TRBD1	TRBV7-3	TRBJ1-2	CASSPGQGRSYTF	TGTGCCAGCAGCCCGGGACAGGGGAGGAGCTACACCTTC
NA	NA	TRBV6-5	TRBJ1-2	CASSSEGEYGYTF	TGTGCCAGCAGTAGCGAGGGGGAGTATGGCTACACCTTC
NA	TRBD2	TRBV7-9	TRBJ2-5	CASSLIGLAGRQETQYF	TGTGCCAGCAGCTTAATTGGACTAGCGGGGAGGCAAGAGACCCAGTACTTC
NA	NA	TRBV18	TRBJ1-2	CASSPDRGVLRGYTF	TGTGCCAGCTCACCGGATCGGGGGGTGTTAAGGGGCTACACCTTC